This T cell receptor beta chain was sequenced for a study of cytotoxic CD8 clonotypes in ibrutinib-treated CLL. Study background: Sample averages reached 255,043 productive templates and some 94,000 productive rearrangements.

The CDR3 totals 15 residues. The V segment lost 5 bases and the J segment 4 bases; nucleotides outside the gene matches: 8. CDR1 is LGHNT, CDR2 FRNRAP, per germline. Clones were sequenced by immunoSEQ multiplex PCR, and TCRdb holds only the in-frame ones, with some missing. The sample yields 250,000 to 350,000 clones, around 77% seen once. Cryopreserved PBMCs provided 2 to 2.5 micrograms of genomic DNA for the TCR beta libraries. The chain uses TRBV12-5 and TRBJ2-1; 7 bases align to TRBD1. This specimen was PBMCs, taken at disease progression, from a patient treated with ibrutinib. This clonotype originated in a human donor with chronic lymphocytic leukemia. CDR3: CASGTQGGLYNEQFF. Written as DNA, the CDR3 is TGTGCTAGTGGTACCCAAGGGGGCCTTTACAATGAGCAGTTCTTC.